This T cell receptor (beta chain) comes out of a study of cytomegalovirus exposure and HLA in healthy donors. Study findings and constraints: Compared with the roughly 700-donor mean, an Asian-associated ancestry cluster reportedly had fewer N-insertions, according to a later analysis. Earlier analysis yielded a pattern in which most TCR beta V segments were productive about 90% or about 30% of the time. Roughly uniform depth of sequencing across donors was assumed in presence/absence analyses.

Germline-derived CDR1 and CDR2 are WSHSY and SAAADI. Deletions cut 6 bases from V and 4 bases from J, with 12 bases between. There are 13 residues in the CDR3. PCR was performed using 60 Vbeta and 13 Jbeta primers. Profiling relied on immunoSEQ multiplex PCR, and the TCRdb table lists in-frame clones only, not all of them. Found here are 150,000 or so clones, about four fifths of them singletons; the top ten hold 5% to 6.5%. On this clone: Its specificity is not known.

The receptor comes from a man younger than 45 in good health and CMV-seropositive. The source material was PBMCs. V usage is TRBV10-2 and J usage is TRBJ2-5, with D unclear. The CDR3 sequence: CASRAYLGETQYF. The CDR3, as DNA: TGCGCCAGCAGGGCCTACCTAGGAGAGACCCAGTACTTC.